This is a list of T cell receptor beta chains from one sample in a study of monozygotic twins with inflammatory bowel disease. TCRdb reprocessed the 5' RACE reads, keeping one entry per CDR3 protein, no DNA. The sample's table shows approximately 200,000 distinct CDR3 sequences. The source material was blood. The source of these receptors is a human donor with ulcerative colitis or Crohn's disease, or a healthy co-twin of an affected twin (not recorded which). The CDR3 runs from the conserved cysteine through the conserved F or W.

v_gene,j_gene,CDR3aa
TRBV27,TRBJ2-2,CASSSGVGELFF
TRBV10-3,TRBJ2-3,CAISGRDRGAGDTQYF
TRBV7-3,TRBJ2-5,CASSPPGKETQYF
TRBV7-2,TRBJ2-5,CASMMYNGETQYF
TRBV4-1,TRBJ1-6,CASSQDSGYRPLHF
TRBV20-1,TRBJ1-1,CSARGRPGHTNTEAFF
TRBV5-1,TRBJ2-1,CASSLEAVGGANEQFF
TRBV3-1,TRBJ1-6,CASRDRGSPLHF
TRBV20-1,TRBJ2-1,CSARSTGYNEQFF
TRBV5-1,TRBJ2-1,CASSLLGLAGLPPYNEQFF
TRBV20-1,TRBJ1-2,CSARLTGDGYTF
TRBV5-1,TRBJ1-4,CASSGGQPNEKLFF
TRBV7-2,TRBJ2-7,CASSLRDPYEQYF
TRBV4-3,TRBJ2-1,CASSHGTGGYNEQFF
TRBV7-9,TRBJ2-7,CASSYAELGSYEQYF
TRBV20-1,TRBJ2-3,CSARRSGGSTDTQYF
TRBV25-1,TRBJ1-2,CASSSGGRKTEGYTF
TRBV12-3/TRBV12-4,TRBJ1-1,CASSTTGGGSSEAFF
TRBV6-5,TRBJ2-7,CASSTTGTGVYEQYF
TRBV7-2,TRBJ2-7,CASSLLSPPEQYF
TRBV12-3/TRBV12-4,TRBJ2-5,CASSFPAETQYF
TRBV13,TRBJ2-2,CASSAGTGGTGELFF
TRBV12-3/TRBV12-4,TRBJ2-3,CASRYTGADTQYF
TRBV20-1,TRBJ2-2,CSARTSGSATGELFF
TRBV5-1,TRBJ2-2,CASSLGPLDRPTGELFF
TRBV12-3/TRBV12-4,TRBJ2-3,CASSWGTSWATDTQYF